Presented here are 24 T cell receptor beta chains from one specimen sequenced in a study of T-cell reconstitution after alpha-beta-depleted transplantation in children. Researchers prepared the TCRbeta library using unique molecular identifiers, the study reports. TCRdb re-called the PCR reads with MiXCR, one entry per CDR3 protein. There are around 250,000 distinct CDR3 sequences in the sample; roughly 8.2% occur only once, and nearly 6.5% lies in the top ten. The sample in question was PBMCs, mostly from graft donor cells, obtained 180 days after TCRalphabeta/CD19-depleted stem cell transplant. The receptors were sampled from a male patient aged 10 to 17 who had a stem cell transplant for acute lymphoblastic leukemia, so the T cells may come from the graft donor.

In this sample, this clonotype turned up many times. The chain links TRBV29-1 to TRBJ2-2; D might be TRBD1 or TRBD2, each matching 6 bases. Germline V gene sequence: CDR1 SQVTM, CDR2 ANQGSEA. Deletions cut 7 bases from V and 4 bases from J, with 13 bases between. This CDR3 has 13 residues. The CDR3 reads CSAQGGGTGELFF. The CDR3 bases are TGCAGCGCCCAAGGGGGAGGCACCGGGGAGCTGTTTTTT.

This clonotype was picked up many times. The chain combines TRBV6-5 with TRBJ2-7, with unresolved D. This CDR3 has 13 amino acids. Germline V gene data show CDR1 as MNHEY and CDR2 as SVGAGI. V was cut by 9 bases and J by 3 bases, with 15 bases left in between. This CDR3 is CASGWGNDYEQYF. For the CDR3, the DNA is TGTGCCAGTGGGTGGGGAAATGACTACGAGCAGTACTTC.

At least ten counts were recorded for this clonotype. V usage is TRBV29-1 and J usage is TRBJ1-2; D ambiguous. Trimming removed 7 bases at V and 5 bases at J, with 14 bases between. Germline CDR1 SQVTM, CDR2 ANQGSEA. This CDR3 comprises 12 residues. The chain's CDR3 is CSAFNSGYGYTF. CDR3 DNA sequence: TGCAGCGCCTTCAACAGTGGATATGGCTACACCTTC.

This clonotype was observed at least ten times. The chain links TRBV5-6 to TRBJ2-7; 7 bases are a match to TRBD2. With V trimmed by 0 bases and J by 3 bases, 3 bases remained unmatched. CDR1 SGHDT and CDR2 YYEEEE come from the germline V gene. This CDR3 is built from 14 residues. For the CDR3, the DNA is TGTGCCAGCAGCTTGGGGAGGGAGGGCTACGAGCAGTACTTC. Translation gives CASSLGREGYEQYF.

The gene calls are TRBV27 and TRBJ2-5; 11 bases map to TRBD2. Germline-derived CDR1 and CDR2 are MNHEY and SMNVEV (reference sequence). The CDR3 consists of 17 residues. V was pared by 5 bases and J by 4 bases, with 12 bases of the junction left unmatched. The chain's CDR3 is CASSLLRLAGGRETQYF. Here the CDR3 DNA reads TGTGCCAGCAGTCTCCTCCGTCTAGCGGGGGGTCGAGAGACCCAGTACTTC.

The table lists this clonotype with many counts. This chain links TRBV5-6 with TRBJ2-1, with a possible D match to TRBD1 (6 bases). V gave up 3 bases and J gave up 10 bases, with 14 bases separating them. The length of the CDR3 is 13 residues. The germline CDR1 and CDR2 sequences are SGHDT and YYEEEE. CDR3 sequence (DNA): TGTGCCAGCAGCTGGGGGCTAGCTCCCGAGCAGTTCTTC. Protein: CASSWGLAPEQFF.

There are a few counts of this clonotype. J is TRBJ2-7 and V is TRBV27; no reliable D call. V lost 2 bases, J lost 0 bases, and 11 bases lay in between. From germline, CDR1 is MNHEY and CDR2 SMNVEV (reference sequence). CDR3 length: 15 amino acids. CDR3 amino acids: CASSLVRSSSYEQYF. CDR3 bases: TGTGCCAGCAGTTTAGTCAGATCGAGCTCCTACGAGCAGTACTTC.

This clonotype was observed at least ten times. V is TRBV20-1 and J is TRBJ2-1; D not resolved. Germline V gene sequence: CDR1 DFQATT, CDR2 SNEGSKA (reference sequence). Trimming shortened V by 8 bases and J by 4 bases, and 15 bases separated the two germline ends. This CDR3 is 13 amino acids long. CDR3 sequence reads: CSLHLRTYNEQFF. Written as DNA, the CDR3 is TGCAGTCTTCACCTACGAACATACAATGAGCAGTTCTTC.

This clonotype was counted many times. In DNA form, the CDR3 reads TGCGCCAGCAGGGATCAAGAGACCCAGTACTTC. Translated, it gives CASRDQETQYF. The rearrangement joins TRBV5-1 to TRBJ2-5; D not certain. This CDR3 is built from 11 residues. CDR1 and CDR2 from the germline V gene are SGHRS and YFSETQ. Trimming left V 5 bases short and J 2 bases short, with 4 bases between.

This clonotype appeared many times. The chain uses TRBV20-1 and TRBJ2-7, with 9 bases matching TRBD1. The CDR3 is 13 residues long. In germline, CDR1 is DFQATT, CDR2 SNEGSKA (reference sequence). V lost 6 bases and J lost 4; bases outside the gene matches: 7. CDR3 amino acids: CSALGQGEYEQYF. The CDR3 DNA is TGCAGTGCGTTGGGACAGGGAGAGTACGAGCAGTACTTC.

About this clonotype itself: This may be a read error, as it is one base from a much larger clone. The chain carries TRBV7-9 and TRBJ2-3, with 9 bases fitting TRBD2. Germline assignment: CDR1 SEHNR and CDR2 FQNEAQ (reference sequence). The CDR3 length is 16 residues. CDR3 loop: CACSLGLAGARDTQYF. The CDR3 DNA follows: TGTGCCTGCAGCTTAGGTTTAGCGGGAGCGAGAGATACGCAGTATTTT.

This clonotype has more than one count but fewer than ten. The chain has TRBV15 and TRBJ1-2; TRBD1 agrees at 7 bases. The CDR3 runs to 18 residues. The V gene's germline CDR1 is LNHNV and CDR2 YYDKDF (reference sequence). V lost 0 bases, J lost 4 bases, and 14 bases stayed unmatched. The CDR3 spells CATSRELLYRGGSYGYTF. For the CDR3, the DNA is TGTGCCACCAGCAGAGAACTCCTTTACAGGGGAGGAAGCTATGGCTACACCTTC.

Remarks on this clonotype: Given a much more abundant clone one base away, this may be a read error. The chain employs TRBV5-8 and TRBJ2-7, with 8 bases matching TRBD1. Looked up from germline, CDR1 is SGHTS and CDR2 is YDEGEE. CDR3 length: 15 amino acids. The CDR3 coding sequence is TGTGCCAGCAGCCTGAGACAGGGGTCCTCATACGAGGAGTACTTC. This sequence encodes CASSLRQGSSYEEYF.

Concerning this clonotype: A much larger clone lies a single base off, so this may be a read error. The chain couples TRBV7-3 to TRBJ2-2; 8 positions agree with TRBD1. In germline, CDR1 is SGHTA, CDR2 FQGTGA. CDR3 length: 14 residues. This CDR3 is CASSLGTGTGDLFF. CDR3 sequence (DNA): TGTGCCAGCAGCTTAGGGACAGGCACCGGGGACCTGTTTTTT.

This clonotype was seen ten or more times. Written as DNA, the CDR3 is TGTGCCAGCAGCTTAGTGGGGGATAATGAGCAGTTCTTC. This sequence encodes CASSLVGDNEQFF. V is TRBV7-9 and J is TRBJ2-1; D possibly uses TRBD1 or TRBD2 (5 bases each). V lost 1 base and J lost 7, with 8 bases in between. The CDR3 runs to 13 residues. The germline V gene encodes CDR1 SEHNR and CDR2 FQNEAQ (reference sequence).

The table lists this clonotype with many counts. J is TRBJ2-3 and V is TRBV20-1, with 9 nucleotides matching TRBD2. V shed 0 bases, J shed 5 bases, and the junction held 3 bases outside the gene matches. The CDR3 totals 14 residues. Germline values: CDR1 DFQATT, CDR2 SNEGSKA (reference sequence). The CDR3 nucleotides are TGCAGTGCTAGAGAGGCGGGGGGGCGAGATACGCAGTATTTT. This translates into CSAREAGGRDTQYF.

This clonotype was seen ten or more times. The rearrangement joins TRBV20-1 to TRBJ1-5, with TRBD1 as a possible D gene (5 bases). The length of the CDR3 is 13 residues. V was shortened by 5 bases and J by 5 bases, with 13 bases between the two germline ends. The V gene's germline CDR1 is DFQATT and CDR2 SNEGSKA (reference sequence). The CDR3 DNA reads as TGCAGTGCTCAGTGGGGGGGGGATCAGCCCCAGCATTTT. The encoded protein is CSAQWGGDQPQHF.

J is TRBJ2-4 and V is TRBV5-6; TRBD1 matches at 10 bases. CDR3 length: 19 residues. The J segment lost 4 bases and the V segment lost 4 bases, leaving 17 bases of the junction unmatched. Germline values: CDR1 SGHDT, CDR2 YYEEEE. DNA of the CDR3: TGTGCCAGCAGCCTGACGGGACAGGGGCAATCGGGGGGAAAAAACATTCAGTACTTC. Amino acid sequence: CASSLTGQGQSGGKNIQYF.

This clonotype was counted ten times or more. V gene TRBV28 combines with J gene TRBJ2-7; no clear D. Trimming cost V 7 bases and J 1 base, with 14 bases left between them. This CDR3 has 14 amino acids. Germline values: CDR1 MDHEN, CDR2 SYDVKM. The CDR3 sequence: CASTGPVRSYEQYF. The CDR3 coding sequence is TGTGCCAGCACTGGCCCCGTGAGGTCCTACGAGCAGTACTTC.

On this clonotype itself: A read error may be the cause here, since a much bigger clone is one base away. This rearrangement joins TRBV6-5 to TRBJ2-1; D is ambiguous. The CDR3 runs to 15 residues. Germline CDR1 reads MNHEY; CDR2 reads SVGAGI. CDR3 amino acids: CASSYKPVSYNELFF. For the CDR3, the DNA is TGTGCCAGCAGTTACAAGCCAGTAAGCTACAATGAGCTGTTCTTC.

This chain connects TRBV29-1 to TRBJ2-3; D is unresolved. V lost 4 bases to trimming and J lost 6 bases, with 11 bases between them. CDR1 and CDR2 from the germline V gene are SQVTM and ANQGSEA. The length of the CDR3 is 12 residues. The CDR3 region has the DNA TGCAGCGTTGCTGATCCTGGGGATACGCAGTATTTT. It encodes CSVADPGDTQYF.

At least ten counts were recorded for this clonotype. V and J are TRBV23-1 and TRBJ2-2, with D perhaps TRBD1 (5 bases). TRBV23-1 is an open reading frame, and its role is uncertain. The CDR3 totals 14 residues. V lost 0 bases and J lost 6, with 8 bases in between. Here the CDR3 reads CASSQSEGAGELFF. The CDR3, as DNA: TGCGCCAGCAGTCAATCGGAAGGGGCCGGGGAGCTGTTTTTT.

This clonotype was counted ten times or more. V and J are TRBV24-1 and TRBJ1-2; TRBD1 might be the D (5 bases). The CDR3 spans 12 residues. Germline CDR1 reads KGHDR; CDR2 reads SFDVKD. The germline V and J ends were trimmed by 4 bases and 8 bases, with 10 bases remaining between them. CDR3 bases: TGTGCCACCAGTGACTCTAGGGGAGGCTACACCTTC. Protein product: CATSDSRGGYTF.

This clonotype was detected ten times or more. The chain has TRBV27 and TRBJ2-7; the match to TRBD1 covers 8 bases. The CDR3 is made up of 13 amino acids. Germline values: CDR1 MNHEY, CDR2 SMNVEV (reference sequence). The ends lost 5 bases at V and 3 bases at J; junction bases unmatched: 3. The CDR3 is CASSTRGLYEQYF. CDR3 coding DNA: TGTGCCAGCAGTACCAGGGGGCTCTACGAGCAGTACTTC.